This passage covers 6 T cell receptor beta chains from one sample sequenced in a study of Graves' ophthalmopathy and Graves' hyperthyroidism. The authors amplified TCR beta CDR3 regions, and they did so from RNA transcripts for repertoire sequencing. Second-round multiplex PCR came after first-round RT-PCR with HTBI primers. TCRdb redid the calling of the multiplex PCR reads with MiXCR, one entry per CDR3 protein. In the table there are around 1,200,000 distinct CDR3 sequences, less than 45% of which are singletons. Specimen: peripheral blood or thyroid tissue (not recorded which). All receptors derive from an adult man with Graves' hyperthyroidism.

V and J are TRBV4-3 and TRBJ2-5; 10 positions match TRBD1. CDR1 is LGHNA and CDR2 is YSLEER in the germline V gene. The CDR3 loop spans 16 amino acids. V gave up 4 bases and J gave up 5 bases; unmatched junction bases: 10. The CDR3 region has the DNA TGCGCCAGCAGCCCACTGGGACAGGGGTTGGAGGAGACCCAGTACTTC. It specifies CASSPLGQGLEETQYF.

Ten or more counts support this clonotype. J is TRBJ2-7 and V is TRBV29-1; the match to TRBD2 covers 15 bases. Per germline, CDR1 SQVTM and CDR2 ANQGSEA. V trimming: 7 bases; J trimming: 7 bases; junction bases outside the gene matches: 8. This CDR3 contains 14 residues. In DNA, the CDR3 is TGCAGCGCCGGACTAGCGGGAGGGCCATGGGAGCAGTACTTC. Amino acids: CSAGLAGGPWEQYF.

Notes on this clonotype: A much larger clone differs by one base, so this may be a read error. The chain employs TRBV13 and TRBJ1-1; D is unresolved. The CDR3 has 12 residues. Germline loops: CDR1 PRHDT, CDR2 FYEKMQ (reference sequence). CDR3 sequence (DNA): TGTGCCAGCAGCTACGGTCGCACTAAAGCTTTCTTT. It specifies CASSYGRTKAFF.

As concerns this clonotype: A much larger clone lies one base from this, so it may be a read error. The V gene is TRBV12-3 or TRBV12-4, the J gene TRBJ1-1; D is possibly TRBD1 (5 bases). The CDR3 sequence is 17 residues long. Trimming removed 5 bases at V and 5 bases at J, with 24 bases between. CDR3 coding DNA: TGTGCCAGCAGTATAGGGGACTCGAAAGGCTCGGTTACTGAAGCTTTCTTT. Residues: CASSIGDSKGSVTEAFF.

This clonotype was seen more than once but under ten times. This sequence joins TRBV14 and TRBJ1-2; 10 bases match TRBD1. Trimming removed 4 bases from V and 4 bases from J; junction bases left unmatched: 9. This CDR3 region has 16 residues. Germline CDR1 is SGHDN and CDR2 is FVKESK. The CDR3 here is CASSPRDRGRVYGYTF. The CDR3 nucleotides are TGTGCCAGCAGCCCCCGGGACAGGGGAAGGGTCTATGGCTACACCTTC.

This chain's CDR3 is CASSQDLRGSNYGYTF. CDR3 DNA sequence: TGCGCCAGCAGCCAAGATTTAAGGGGTTCTAACTATGGCTACACCTTC. This chain joins TRBV4-3 and TRBJ1-2; possibly TRBD1 for D (5 bases). This CDR3 spans 16 amino acids. Deletions cut 0 bases from V and 0 bases from J, with 11 bases between. Germline lookup yields CDR1 LGHNA and CDR2 YSLEER.